Below are 13 T cell receptor beta chains sequenced from a single sample in a study of T cell repertoires in cytomegalovirus infection. One entry per CDR3 protein, called by TCRdb with MiXCR from the reads. The sample lists approximately 400,000 distinct CDR3 sequences, approximately 30% occurring once. The sample taken for sequencing was PBMCs. The receptor source for this set is a human donor in good health (CMV status not recorded). Some clones in this sample may be carry-over from other donors' samples.

This clonotype was seen more than once but under ten times. The chain is built from TRBV11-2 and TRBJ2-1; 10 bases are shared with TRBD2. The CDR3 extends over 17 amino acids. V shed 5 bases and J 7 bases; nucleotides not matched to a gene: 14. The germline V gene encodes CDR1 SGHAT and CDR2 FQNNGV. Here the CDR3 DNA reads TGTGCCAGCAGCACCCCCAACCTAGCGGGGGTGCAGAATGAGCAGTTCTTC. It codes for CASSTPNLAGVQNEQFF.

This clonotype was recorded many times. CDR3 protein: CASSSTRSGEQYF. CDR3 nucleotide sequence: TGTGCCAGCAGCTCTACTCGATCTGGGGAGCAGTACTTC. The chain carries TRBV7-6 and TRBJ2-7; no clear D gene. V dropped 4 bases and J dropped 7 bases, with 14 bases sitting between them. CDR1 is SGHVS, CDR2 FNYEAQ, per germline. This CDR3 spans 13 amino acids.

The V call is TRBV15, the J call TRBJ2-1, with a weak D call TRBD1 (5 bases). The germline V and J ends were trimmed by 1 base and 2 bases, with 9 bases remaining between them. This CDR3 is built from 15 residues. Germline V gives CDR1 LNHNV, CDR2 YYDKDF (reference sequence). CDR3 DNA sequence: TGTGCCACCAGCAGAGGAAAGACAGCCTACAATGAGCAGTTCTTC. Encoded protein: CATSRGKTAYNEQFF.

This clonotype was found a few times. The chain uses TRBV6-1 and TRBJ1-1; D is uncertain. With 5 bases removed from V and 0 bases from J, the gap between germline ends came to 10 bases. This CDR3 is built from 14 residues. The germline gives CDR1 MNHNS, CDR2 SASEGT. CDR3 protein: CASSIQSMNTEAFF. The CDR3 nucleotides read TGTGCCAGCAGTATTCAGAGCATGAACACTGAAGCTTTCTTT.

The chain uses TRBV12-3 or TRBV12-4 and TRBJ1-1; 7 bases are shared with TRBD1. J was trimmed by 10 bases and V by 6 bases; bases with no gene match: 5. The CDR3 consists of 11 residues. CDR3 amino acids: CASRTGDRAFF. As DNA, the CDR3 is TGTGCCAGCAGAACAGGGGACCGAGCTTTCTTT.

This clonotype was found many times. The genes are TRBV11-2 and TRBJ2-1; TRBD2 matches 15 bases. V dropped 5 bases and J dropped 8; count of bases not matched to a gene: 4. Germline V gene sequence: CDR1 SGHAT, CDR2 FQNNGV. CDR3 length: 15 amino acids. This CDR3 is CASSRTSGGADEQFF. In nucleotides, the CDR3 is TGTGCCAGCAGCAGGACTAGCGGGGGGGCCGATGAGCAGTTCTTC.

Concerning this clonotype: One end of the junction is discordant with germline, which a read error may explain. The chain is built from TRBV7-7 and TRBJ2-5; 14 bases line up with TRBD2. The CDR3 spans 16 residues. Per the germline V gene, CDR1 is SSHAT and CDR2 is FNYEAQ (reference sequence). CDR3 residues: CASGLRTSGGPEPQYF. DNA for the CDR3: TGTGCTAGCGGCCTAAGGACTAGCGGGGGGCCAGAGCCCCAGTACTTC. The whole variable domain, filled in from reference TRBV7-7 and TRBJ2-5, reads GAGVSQSPRYKVTKRGQDVTLRCDPISSHATLYWYQQALGQGPEFLTYFNYEAQPDKSGLPSDRFSAERPEGSISTLTIQRTEQRDSAMYRCASGLRTSGGPEPQYFGPGTRLLVL.

This clonotype turned up a few times. The CDR3 DNA reads TGTGCCAGCAGTAGGTCGGGTTTTGGTACCGGGGAGCTGTTTTTT. Encoded protein: CASSRSGFGTGELFF. The chain joins TRBV7-2 to TRBJ2-2; D is unresolved. Germline V gene sequence: CDR1 SGHTA, CDR2 FQGNSA. CDR3 length: 15 amino acids. The V end lost 6 bases, the J end lost 5 bases, and 16 bases lay between the germline ends.

This clonotype was detected only a few times. The V and J genes are TRBV7-9 and TRBJ1-1; 7 bases are shared with TRBD1. The V gene end was trimmed by 1 base and the J gene end by 3 bases; junction bases not matched to a gene: 5. The CDR3 length is 15 residues. CDR1 is SEHNR and CDR2 is FQNEAQ in the germline V gene (reference sequence). Here the CDR3 DNA reads TGTGCCAGCAGCTTAGGGGACAGAGACTACACTGAAGCTTTCTTT. The encoded protein is CASSLGDRDYTEAFF.

This clonotype turned up a few times. V gene TRBV7-6 combines with J gene TRBJ2-2; 7 bases fit TRBD1. The ends lost 6 bases at V and 4 bases at J; junction bases unmatched: 8. Germline V gene sequence: CDR1 SGHVS, CDR2 FNYEAQ. The CDR3 covers 15 residues. The CDR3 protein is CASSLQGLGTGELFF. For the CDR3, the DNA is TGTGCCAGCAGTTTACAGGGGCTCGGCACCGGGGAGCTGTTTTTT.

This clonotype was observed at least ten times. The rearrangement links TRBV7-8 to TRBJ2-7; no clear D. Germline CDR1 and CDR2: SGHVS and FQNEAQ. V lost 5 bases and J 4 bases, leaving 18 bases between the germline ends. This CDR3 region has 15 residues. The CDR3 nucleotides are TGTGCCAGCAGCGAAGGAGACCCGACCTCTTACGAGCAGTACTTC. Translation: CASSEGDPTSYEQYF.

The chain employs TRBV12-3 or TRBV12-4 and TRBJ2-5; the D gene is possibly TRBD2 (6 bases). The germline V and J ends were trimmed by 4 bases and 5 bases, with 23 bases remaining between them. The CDR3 loop spans 17 amino acids. The CDR3 reads CASSSHSGLTPRETQYF. DNA for the CDR3: TGTGCCAGCAGTTCACACTCCGGACTAACCCCGAGGGAGACCCAGTACTTC.

The chain recombines TRBV6-5 with TRBJ2-2, with 7 bases that match TRBD1. Germline loops: CDR1 MNHEY, CDR2 SVGAGI. V shed 6 bases and J 3 bases; nucleotides not matched to a gene: 7. The CDR3 runs to 15 residues. This CDR3 is CASSLGQPYTGELFF. The CDR3 bases are TGTGCCAGCAGCCTGGGACAGCCTTACACCGGGGAGCTGTTTTTT.